Shown below are 21 T cell receptor beta chains from a single sample sequenced in a study of T cells in Graves' hyperthyroidism and ophthalmopathy. RNA transcripts gave rise to amplified TCR beta CDR3 regions. The TCR CDR3 first-round RT-PCR relied on the HTBI primer set. One entry per CDR3 protein, called by TCRdb with MiXCR from the multiplex PCR reads. The data contain about 350,000 distinct CDR3 sequences, around a sixth of them singletons. Sequencing was carried out using blood. The source is a woman in her thirties or forties with Graves' ophthalmopathy.

The chain employs TRBV9 and TRBJ2-5; 9 bases are a match to TRBD1. V shed 3 bases and J 9 bases; nucleotides not matched to a gene: 12. Germline loops: CDR1 SGDLS, CDR2 YYNGEE. The CDR3 extends over 15 amino acids. The CDR3 region has the DNA TGTGCCAGCAGCGATCTCTCGGGACAGGGTCCTCCCCAGTACTTC. Translating it yields CASSDLSGQGPPQYF.

The chain recombines TRBV15 with TRBJ1-6; D gene ambiguous. This CDR3 contains 12 residues. Germline CDR1 is LNHNV and CDR2 is YYDKDF (reference sequence). V was shortened by 5 bases and J by 8 bases, with 7 bases between the two germline ends. The CDR3 sequence is CATSGSHSPLHF. The CDR3 DNA is TGTGCCACCAGCGGATCGCATTCACCCCTCCACTTT.

This sequence joins TRBV28 and TRBJ2-7; TRBD2 matches 7 bases. V shed 2 bases and J 2 bases; nucleotides not matched to a gene: 12. The germline gives CDR1 MDHEN, CDR2 SYDVKM. The CDR3 extends over 17 amino acids. DNA of the CDR3: TGTGCCAGCAGTTTAGTCCCTAGTTGGGGGGGTCCCTACGAGCAGTACTTC. Amino acids: CASSLVPSWGGPYEQYF.

This clonotype appeared many times. This chain connects TRBV10-3 to TRBJ1-2, with D possibly TRBD1 on 5 matching bases. From germline, CDR1 is ENHRY and CDR2 SYGVKD. CDR3 length: 13 residues. Trimming removed 3 bases at V and 7 bases at J, with 12 bases between. The CDR3 DNA is TGTGCCATCAGTGACGGGGGATCGGTTGGCTACACCTTC. Protein sequence: CAISDGGSVGYTF.

This clonotype has more than one count but fewer than ten. The chain links TRBV6-1 to TRBJ2-2; 7 nucleotides align to TRBD1. V was clipped by 5 bases and J by 2 bases; unmatched bases: 8. CDR3 length: 16 residues. Germline V lookup: CDR1 MNHNS, CDR2 SASEGT. In nucleotides, the CDR3 is TGTGCCAGCAGTCTCTATACAGGGGACAACACCGGGGAGCTGTTTTTT. Amino acid sequence: CASSLYTGDNTGELFF.

This clonotype was seen at least ten times. This chain uses TRBV12-3 or TRBV12-4 with TRBJ2-5; D is tentatively TRBD1 or TRBD2 (5 bases each). V gave up 0 bases and J gave up 5 bases, with 16 bases separating them. There are 16 residues in the CDR3. CDR3 region: CASSLARGSAGETQYF. CDR3 DNA sequence: TGTGCCAGCAGTTTAGCCCGGGGCTCGGCTGGGGAGACCCAGTACTTC.

This clonotype has more than one count but fewer than ten. V is TRBV13 and J is TRBJ2-7; D ambiguous. The V end was cut by 5 bases, the J end by 6 bases, with 11 bases between. The CDR3 runs 12 residues. Germline V gene lookup returns CDR1 PRHDT and CDR2 FYEKMQ (reference sequence). This chain's CDR3 is CASSADLVEQYF. For the CDR3, the DNA is TGTGCCAGCAGCGCTGACCTGGTCGAGCAGTACTTC.

This clonotype was observed at least ten times. The chain joins TRBV28 to TRBJ2-5; D ambiguous. Trimming removed 5 bases at V and 2 bases at J, with 12 bases between. Looked up from germline, CDR1 is MDHEN and CDR2 is SYDVKM. The CDR3 runs to 14 residues. CDR3 region: CASSPGPQQETQYF. In nucleotides, the CDR3 is TGTGCCAGCAGTCCCGGCCCGCAACAAGAGACCCAGTACTTC.

The sample holds many counts of this clonotype. The genes are TRBV24-1 and TRBJ2-5; TRBD1 agrees at 7 bases. Trimming took 3 bases from V and 2 from J; bases not matched to a gene: 5. Germline V gives CDR1 KGHDR, CDR2 SFDVKD. CDR3 length: 15 amino acids. In DNA, the CDR3 is TGTGCCACCAGTGATCCCAGACAGGGACAAGAGACCCAGTACTTC. Translation: CATSDPRQGQETQYF.

V gene TRBV6-2 or TRBV6-3 combines with J gene TRBJ1-1; unclear D gene. The CDR3 has 14 amino acids. Trimming shortened V by 7 bases and J by 5 bases, and 17 bases separated the two germline ends. The germline V gene has CDR1 MNHEY and CDR2 SVGEGT. The CDR3 loop is CASIRTSQRTEAFF. The CDR3 DNA follows: TGTGCCAGCATTCGGACTTCCCAAAGGACTGAAGCTTTCTTT.

This clonotype was recorded many times. The J gene is TRBJ1-2, the V gene TRBV6-2 or TRBV6-3, with D maybe TRBD1 (5 bases). V dropped 7 bases and J dropped 0 bases, with 18 bases sitting between them. The CDR3 length is 16 residues. Per the germline V gene, CDR1 is MNHEY and CDR2 is SVGEGT. The CDR3: CASTPGGTAANYGYTF. Written as DNA, the CDR3 is TGTGCCAGCACCCCCGGGGGTACGGCGGCTAACTATGGCTACACCTTC.

The V call is TRBV6-1, the J call TRBJ1-2; D is possibly TRBD1 (5 bases). This CDR3 has 15 residues. Trimming took 7 bases from V and 4 from J, leaving 19 bases between them. Germline CDR1 is MNHNS and CDR2 is SASEGT. The CDR3 protein is CASKPLGRNSYGYTF. As DNA, the CDR3 is TGTGCCAGCAAACCCCTGGGACGGAATTCCTATGGCTACACCTTC.

The V gene is TRBV28, the J gene TRBJ2-5; tentative D call: TRBD1 (5 bases). This CDR3 has 14 amino acids. V was shortened by 6 bases and J by 4 bases, with 15 bases between the two germline ends. CDR1 MDHEN and CDR2 SYDVKM come from the germline V gene. The CDR3, as DNA: TGTGCCAGCAGCCCCCTGCAGGGTGGAGAGACCCAGTACTTC. Protein sequence: CASSPLQGGETQYF.

The table lists this clonotype with many counts. The V gene is TRBV6-1, the J gene TRBJ2-2; D is tentatively TRBD1 or TRBD2 (5 bases each). From germline, CDR1 is MNHNS and CDR2 SASEGT. This CDR3 region has 13 residues. Trimming removed 5 bases at V and 4 bases at J, with 8 bases between. CDR3 in amino acids: CASSTGTTGELFF. The CDR3 DNA reads as TGTGCCAGCAGTACGGGGACCACCGGGGAGCTGTTTTTT.

This rearrangement joins TRBV2 to TRBJ2-2; 10 bases align to TRBD2. Losses at the gene ends were 5 bases for V and 5 bases for J; bases not matched to a gene: 8. Germline V lookup: CDR1 SNHLY, CDR2 FYNNEI. CDR3 length: 16 residues. Written as DNA, the CDR3 is TGTGCCAGCAGTTTGCCCCTAGCGGGAGCAACCGGGGAGCTGTTTTTT. Its translation is CASSLPLAGATGELFF.

This clonotype appeared many times. The CDR3 reads CSAYKPGATYEQYF. For the CDR3, the DNA is TGCAGTGCTTACAAGCCAGGGGCGACCTACGAGCAGTACTTC. The rearrangement links TRBV20-1 to TRBJ2-7, with a weak D call TRBD1 (6 bases). The CDR3 consists of 14 residues. With 5 bases removed from V and 2 bases from J, the gap between germline ends came to 16 bases. CDR1 and CDR2 (germline): DFQATT, SNEGSKA (reference sequence).

This clonotype was detected a few times. This chain uses TRBV20-1 with TRBJ2-5, with unresolved D. The CDR3 length is 13 residues. The V gene's germline CDR1 is DFQATT and CDR2 SNEGSKA (reference sequence). V was cut by 1 base and J by 2 bases, with 8 bases left in between. CDR3 region: CSARASTQETQYF. The CDR3, as DNA: TGCAGTGCTAGAGCTTCAACTCAAGAGACCCAGTACTTC.

The chain employs TRBV5-6 and TRBJ2-5, with 8 bases fitting TRBD2. CDR3 length: 16 residues. The V and J ends lost 4 bases and 5 bases, in that order; junction bases with no gene match: 13. The germline V gene encodes CDR1 SGHDT and CDR2 YYEEEE. The CDR3 nucleotides read TGTGCCAGCAGCCCCGGACCCGGGGGGGCGGGGGAGACCCAGTACTTC. It specifies CASSPGPGGAGETQYF. The full variable domain, with the rest looked up from reference TRBV5-6 and TRBJ2-5, is DAGVTQSPTHLIKTRGQQVTLRCSPKSGHDTVSWYQQALGQGPQFIFQYYEEEERQRGNFPDRFSGHQFPNYSSELNVNALLLGDSALYLCASSPGPGGAGETQYFGPGTRLLVL.

A remark on this clonotype: It may be a read error: a sequence one base away is much more abundant. The J gene is TRBJ2-7, the V gene TRBV20-1; 7 bases are a match to TRBD2. This CDR3 region has 15 residues. The germline gives CDR1 DFQATT, CDR2 SNEGSKA (reference sequence). The CDR3 region has the DNA TGCAGTGCAAGAGGTTGTGCGGGAGTTTCTTTCGAGCAGTACTTC. It yields the protein CSARGCAGVSFEQYF.

This clonotype was observed many times. The chain carries TRBV5-5 and TRBJ1-3, with unresolved D. Germline CDR1 is SGHKS and CDR2 is YYEKEE (reference sequence). The CDR3 length is 16 residues. Trimming stripped 3 bases from V and 0 bases from J, with 13 bases between. In nucleotides, the CDR3 is TGTGCCAGCAGCTACTCCAGGACGGTCTCTGGAAACACCATATATTTT. Its translation: CASSYSRTVSGNTIYF.

In its sample, this clonotype was seen many times. The genes are TRBV12-3 or TRBV12-4 and TRBJ2-2, with D possibly being TRBD1 (6 bases). The CDR3 is made up of 16 amino acids. Trimming took off 6 bases at V and 1 base at J, with 15 bases between the two ends. The CDR3: CASRPGEQGNTGELFF. DNA for the CDR3: TGTGCCAGCAGGCCGGGTGAACAGGGGAACACCGGGGAGCTGTTTTTT.